Listed below are T cell receptor beta chains from one sample, sequenced in a study of CD8+CD57+ T cells in acquired aplastic anemia. MiXCR, applied by TCRdb to the reads, yields one record per CDR3 protein. The sample records under 200,000 distinct CDR3 sequences, about three fifths being singletons. The sample consisted of sorted CD4+, CD8+, or CD8+CD57+ T cells (not recorded which) from PBMCs. These receptors were taken from a human donor with severe aplastic anemia or a healthy control (not recorded which). The CDR3 runs from the conserved cysteine through the conserved F or W. The D gene is left open where the match is weak. Clone size is stated in some rows and not others, as once, few, many or a class when expanded.

v_gene: TRBV14; j_gene: TRBJ2-2; d_gene: NA; abundance: few; len: 14; CDR3nt: TGTGCCAGCAGCCAGGAAGATTTCACCGGGGAGCTGTTTTTT; CDR3aa: CASSQEDFTGELFF
v_gene: TRBV7-2; j_gene: TRBJ2-5; d_gene: TRBD1; abundance: few; len: 16; CDR3nt: TGTGCCAGCAGCTTAAACCCGGGACAGGCCTCGGAGACCCAGTACTTC; CDR3aa: CASSLNPGQASETQYF
v_gene: TRBV7-2; j_gene: TRBJ2-3; d_gene: NA; abundance: NA; len: 16; CDR3nt: TGTGCCAGCAGCGTGTATCGGGGGGCCTACACAGATACGCAGTATTTT; CDR3aa: CASSVYRGAYTDTQYF
v_gene: TRBV11-3; j_gene: TRBJ2-3; d_gene: NA; abundance: NA; len: 12; CDR3nt: TGTGCCAGCAGCCCAAACTCAGACACGCAGTATTTT; CDR3aa: CASSPNSDTQYF
v_gene: TRBV29-1; j_gene: TRBJ2-5; d_gene: NA; abundance: once; len: 12; CDR3nt: TGCAGCGGTTTGGGGTGGCCGGAGACCCAGTACTTC; CDR3aa: CSGLGWPETQYF
v_gene: TRBV29-1; j_gene: TRBJ1-2; d_gene: NA; abundance: NA; len: 12; CDR3nt: TGCAGCGTTGAGGAGGACACCTATGGCTACACCTTC; CDR3aa: CSVEEDTYGYTF
v_gene: TRBV20-1; j_gene: TRBJ1-1; d_gene: TRBD1; abundance: few; len: 14; CDR3nt: TGCAGTGCTACGTTAGATAACAGGGGGACTGAAGCTTTCTTT; CDR3aa: CSATLDNRGTEAFF
v_gene: TRBV7-2; j_gene: TRBJ2-7; d_gene: NA; abundance: NA; len: 15; CDR3nt: TGTGCCGGCAGCAAAAGGGGGGAGTGGGGTTACGAGCAGTACTTC; CDR3aa: CAGSKRGEWGYEQYF
v_gene: TRBV6-1; j_gene: TRBJ2-5; d_gene: NA; abundance: NA; len: 15; CDR3nt: TGTGCCAGCAGTGAAGCAAGGGGCTGGGGGGAGACCCAGTACTTC; CDR3aa: CASSEARGWGETQYF
v_gene: TRBV20-1; j_gene: TRBJ2-5; d_gene: TRBD1; abundance: NA; len: 14; CDR3nt: TGCAGTGCTCAAACGACGACAGGGCAAGAGACCCAGTACTTC; CDR3aa: CSAQTTTGQETQYF
v_gene: TRBV7-2; j_gene: TRBJ2-2; d_gene: NA; abundance: NA; len: 16; CDR3nt: TGTGCCAGCAGCCCATCCAGGGTGCGAAACACCGGGGAGCTGTTTTTT; CDR3aa: CASSPSRVRNTGELFF
v_gene: TRBV5-1; j_gene: TRBJ2-2; d_gene: NA; abundance: NA; len: 15; CDR3nt: TGCGCCAGCAGCTTGGATTCAGGGAGAGGCGGGGAGCTGTTTTTT; CDR3aa: CASSLDSGRGGELFF
v_gene: TRBV19; j_gene: TRBJ1-2; d_gene: TRBD1; abundance: NA; len: 14; CDR3nt: TGTGCCAGTAGGGGACAGGGGTCCCTATACGGCTACACCTTC; CDR3aa: CASRGQGSLYGYTF
v_gene: TRBV20-1; j_gene: TRBJ1-6; d_gene: TRBD1; abundance: NA; len: 16; CDR3nt: TGCAGTGCTAGAGATATGGGGACAGCCATAGGGTCACCCCTCCACTTT; CDR3aa: CSARDMGTAIGSPLHF
v_gene: TRBV19; j_gene: TRBJ1-1; d_gene: NA; abundance: NA; len: 15; CDR3nt: TGTGCCAGTAGTATACAGTCAGGGAGAGGCACTGAAGCTTTCTTT; CDR3aa: CASSIQSGRGTEAFF
v_gene: TRBV24-1; j_gene: TRBJ2-1; d_gene: NA; abundance: once; len: 14; CDR3nt: TGTGCCACCAGTGAGATAGGACTCCTCAATGAGCAGTTCTTC; CDR3aa: CATSEIGLLNEQFF
v_gene: TRBV20-1; j_gene: TRBJ2-3; d_gene: NA; abundance: few; len: 12; CDR3nt: TGCAGTGCTAGTTACGGCGGGGATACGCAGTATTTT; CDR3aa: CSASYGGDTQYF
v_gene: TRBV19; j_gene: TRBJ2-3; d_gene: NA; abundance: once; len: 14; CDR3nt: TGTGCCAGTAGTGACCCGGCTGGCACAGATACGCAGTATTTT; CDR3aa: CASSDPAGTDTQYF
v_gene: TRBV4-1; j_gene: TRBJ2-1; d_gene: NA; abundance: NA; len: 15; CDR3nt: TGCGCCAGCAGCCAAGGCCTAGCACCGTACAATGAGCAGTTCTTC; CDR3aa: CASSQGLAPYNEQFF
v_gene: TRBV10-3; j_gene: TRBJ2-7; d_gene: NA; abundance: NA; len: 11; CDR3nt: TGTGCCATAGGGGGGGCTTACGAGCAGTACTTC; CDR3aa: CAIGGAYEQYF
v_gene: TRBV7-3; j_gene: TRBJ1-1; d_gene: NA; abundance: NA; len: 15; CDR3nt: TGTGCCAGCAGCGAAGGGCGGGCGGGGGACACTAAAGCTTTCTTT; CDR3aa: CASSEGRAGDTKAFF
v_gene: TRBV9; j_gene: TRBJ1-3; d_gene: NA; abundance: NA; len: 14; CDR3nt: TGTGCCAGCAGCGTAGCCAGGACCGGAAACACCATATATTTT; CDR3aa: CASSVARTGNTIYF
v_gene: TRBV12-3/TRBV12-4; j_gene: TRBJ2-2; d_gene: NA; abundance: NA; len: 14; CDR3nt: TGTGCCAGCAGGACCGAACCGAACACCGGGGAGCTGTTTTTT; CDR3aa: CASRTEPNTGELFF
v_gene: TRBV10-1; j_gene: TRBJ2-7; d_gene: TRBD1; abundance: NA; len: 17; CDR3nt: TGTGCCATCTCCTTAGGGCAGGGACAGGGGAGAGGCTACGAGCAGTACTTC; CDR3aa: CAISLGQGQGRGYEQYF
v_gene: TRBV29-1; j_gene: TRBJ1-2; d_gene: NA; abundance: NA; len: 13; CDR3nt: TGCAGCGTTGATGTCGAGAGGAGCAGAGGCTACACCTTC; CDR3aa: CSVDVERSRGYTF
v_gene: TRBV29-1; j_gene: TRBJ1-5; d_gene: NA; abundance: NA; len: 13; CDR3nt: TGCAGCGTTGTCGCAGGGAGCAATCAGCCCCAGCATTTT; CDR3aa: CSVVAGSNQPQHF
v_gene: TRBV7-9; j_gene: TRBJ1-1; d_gene: NA; abundance: NA; len: 14; CDR3nt: TGTGCCAGCAGCCCCGGATCTTACCACACTGAAGCTTTCTTT; CDR3aa: CASSPGSYHTEAFF
v_gene: TRBV13; j_gene: TRBJ2-7; d_gene: NA; abundance: many; len: 14; CDR3nt: TGTGCCAGCAGGGAAGGGAGAGGAGGCTACGAGCAGTACTTC; CDR3aa: CASREGRGGYEQYF
v_gene: TRBV7-9; j_gene: TRBJ2-7; d_gene: NA; abundance: many; len: 14; CDR3nt: TGTGCCAGCAGCTTAGCCGAGGGGGTCTACGAGCAGTACTTC; CDR3aa: CASSLAEGVYEQYF
v_gene: TRBV4-2; j_gene: TRBJ2-1; d_gene: TRBD1; abundance: NA; len: 14; CDR3nt: TGTGCCAGCTCGATAGGGACAGGGGGCAATGAGCAGTTCTTC; CDR3aa: CASSIGTGGNEQFF
v_gene: TRBV7-9; j_gene: TRBJ1-2; d_gene: NA; abundance: NA; len: 14; CDR3nt: TGTGCCAGCAGCTTAGACCCGAGGAACTATGGCTACACCTTC; CDR3aa: CASSLDPRNYGYTF
v_gene: TRBV20-1; j_gene: TRBJ2-1; d_gene: TRBD2; abundance: NA; len: 13; CDR3nt: TGCAGTGCTGAGCGGGAGATCTACAATGAGCAGTTCTTC; CDR3aa: CSAEREIYNEQFF
v_gene: TRBV2; j_gene: TRBJ2-1; d_gene: NA; abundance: NA; len: 15; CDR3nt: TGTGCCAGCAGTGGGTTGGTAGCGGCGAACAATGAGCAGTTCTTC; CDR3aa: CASSGLVAANNEQFF
v_gene: TRBV2; j_gene: TRBJ1-4; d_gene: TRBD1; abundance: NA; len: 15; CDR3nt: TGTGCCAGCAGTGAAGGTGGGACAGGGATGGAGAAACTGTTTTTT; CDR3aa: CASSEGGTGMEKLFF
v_gene: TRBV9; j_gene: TRBJ1-1; d_gene: NA; abundance: many; len: 12; CDR3nt: TGTGCCAGCAGCCGGGCGGACACTGAAGCTTTCTTT; CDR3aa: CASSRADTEAFF
v_gene: TRBV2; j_gene: TRBJ1-6; d_gene: TRBD1; abundance: NA; len: 15; CDR3nt: TGTGCCAGCAGGGCCGGGACAGTTACTAATTCACCCCTCCACTTT; CDR3aa: CASRAGTVTNSPLHF
v_gene: TRBV11-2; j_gene: TRBJ2-3; d_gene: NA; abundance: many; len: 14; CDR3nt: TGTGCCAGCAGCTTACAAAGCGGGACAGATACGCAGTATTTT; CDR3aa: CASSLQSGTDTQYF
v_gene: TRBV29-1; j_gene: TRBJ2-7; d_gene: NA; abundance: NA; len: 11; CDR3nt: TGCAGCGTCGCTAGCTCCTACGAGCAGTACTTC; CDR3aa: CSVASSYEQYF
v_gene: TRBV2; j_gene: TRBJ2-2; d_gene: TRBD1; abundance: NA; len: 18; CDR3nt: TGTGCCAGCAGTAAACCGGGACAGGGGCTTATGGACACCGGGGAGCTGTTTTTT; CDR3aa: CASSKPGQGLMDTGELFF